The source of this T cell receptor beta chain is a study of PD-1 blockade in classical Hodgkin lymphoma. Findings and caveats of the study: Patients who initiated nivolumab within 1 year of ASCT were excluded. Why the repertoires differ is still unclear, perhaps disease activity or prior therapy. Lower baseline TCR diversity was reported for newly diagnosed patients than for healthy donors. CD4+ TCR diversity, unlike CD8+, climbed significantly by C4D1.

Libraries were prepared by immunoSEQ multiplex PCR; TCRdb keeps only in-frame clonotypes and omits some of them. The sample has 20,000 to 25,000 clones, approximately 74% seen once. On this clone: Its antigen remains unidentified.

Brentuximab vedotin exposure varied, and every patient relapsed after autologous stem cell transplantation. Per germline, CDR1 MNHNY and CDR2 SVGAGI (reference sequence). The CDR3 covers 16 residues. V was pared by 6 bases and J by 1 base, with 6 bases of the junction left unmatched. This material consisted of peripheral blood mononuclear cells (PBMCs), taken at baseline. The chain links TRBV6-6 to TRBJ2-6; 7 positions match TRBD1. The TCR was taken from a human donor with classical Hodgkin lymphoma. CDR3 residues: CASSRDSKSGANVLTF. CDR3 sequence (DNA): TGTGCCAGCAGCCGGGACAGTAAGTCTGGGGCCAACGTCCTGACTTTC.